This is a list of T cell receptor beta chains from one sample in a study of CD8+ T cells in alopecia areata. Assay used: immunoSEQ multiplex PCR; TCRdb lists only in-frame clones, some missing. Of around 270,000 clones in the sample, 58% are singletons; the top ten hold more than 1.5%. The input for sequencing was CD4+ T cells sorted from blood, taken at week 24, from a patient treated with tofacitinib. The receptor source for this set is a human donor with alopecia areata. CDR3s include the opening cysteine and the closing phenylalanine or tryptophan. The D gene is left open where the match is weak. Size tells how often a clone was seen (once, few, many) or the class of an expanded clone, and some rows leave it out.

CDR3 DNA,CDR3 protein,J gene,clone size,D gene,V gene
TGTGCCAGCAGGGCCGGACCTCCCGGCTCACCCCTCCACTTT,CASRAGPPGSPLHF,TRBJ1-6,few,NA,TRBV2
TGTGCCAGCAGCTTAGCGCTAGGGCCAAGCTACTACGAGCAGTACTTC,CASSLALGPSYYEQYF,TRBJ2-7,NA,NA,TRBV7-2
TGTGCCAGCAGTGAGGCGAGATCCAATCAGCCCCAGCATTTT,CASSEARSNQPQHF,TRBJ1-5,NA,NA,TRBV2
TGCGCCAGCAGCCAATACACGGGAATATCCTACGAGCAGTACTTC,CASSQYTGISYEQYF,TRBJ2-7,NA,NA,TRBV4-1
TGCAGCGTTGTCCCCGTGAGGGGAAACTATGGCTACACCTTC,CSVVPVRGNYGYTF,TRBJ1-2,once,NA,TRBV29-1
TGTGCCAGCAGTTACTCCGGGACATTGAGTTCACCCCTCCACTTT,CASSYSGTLSSPLHF,TRBJ1-6,NA,NA,TRBV6-5
TGTGCCTGGAGTGTATCCGGGACAGGGCTCGGACGTGGGGGTGAAGCTTTCTTT,CAWSVSGTGLGRGGEAFF,TRBJ1-1,NA,TRBD1,TRBV30
TGTGCCTGGACGGTAGCCCCTGACGAGCAGTACTTC,CAWTVAPDEQYF,TRBJ2-7,NA,NA,TRBV30
TGCAGCGTTACCCCGAGGGACATAGACTACACCTTC,CSVTPRDIDYTF,TRBJ1-2,NA,NA,TRBV29-1
TGTGCTAGCAGCCCTAGAAGGACAGGGATGGGAGAGACCCAGTACTTC,CASSPRRTGMGETQYF,TRBJ2-5,NA,TRBD1,TRBV7-7
TGTGCCAGCAGCTTGGGTGGCGGTCTGTCTGGGGCCAACGTCCTGACTTTC,CASSLGGGLSGANVLTF,TRBJ2-6,few,NA,TRBV5-4
TGTGCCAGCAGCACCTTCTCTTCCGGGACAGGGACACAGCAGTACTTC,CASSTFSSGTGTQQYF,TRBJ2-7,NA,TRBD1,TRBV5-6
TGTGCCTGGAGTCCCGGGGGGGAGGACTATGGCTACACCTTC,CAWSPGGEDYGYTF,TRBJ1-2,NA,NA,TRBV30
TGTGCCAGCAGCTTATACGGGTCAGGCGATGGCTACACCTTC,CASSLYGSGDGYTF,TRBJ1-2,few,NA,TRBV7-2
TGCGCCAGCAGCACGGGGGGCCTCTACAATGAGCAGTTCTTC,CASSTGGLYNEQFF,TRBJ2-1,NA,NA,TRBV5-1
TGTGCCAGCAGCTTGGGGGGTAACACAGATACGCAGTATTTT,CASSLGGNTDTQYF,TRBJ2-3,NA,NA,TRBV7-2
TGTGCCAGCAGCGCCGACAGCCAGAACACTGAAGCTTTCTTT,CASSADSQNTEAFF,TRBJ1-1,once,NA,TRBV9
NA,CSHPGDFGNEQFF,TRBJ2-1,few,NA,TRBV29-1
TGTGCCAGCAGCCGGACAGGGGACGGCAGGGGTAGCAATCAGCCCCAGCATTTT,CASSRTGDGRGSNQPQHF,TRBJ1-5,few,TRBD1,TRBV7-9
TGTGCCAGCAGCGTAGAGGGGACGTACGAGCAGTACTTC,CASSVEGTYEQYF,TRBJ2-7,NA,NA,TRBV9
TGTGCCAGCAGCACCTGGACAGCCCCTACGCAGTATTTT,CASSTWTAPTQYF,TRBJ2-3,once,NA,TRBV7-8
TGTGCCAGCAGCCGAACTAGCGGGGCTTACAATGAGCAGTTCTTC,CASSRTSGAYNEQFF,TRBJ2-1,NA,TRBD2,TRBV9
TGTGCCAGCAGCTTAAGCGGTAGCTACGAGCAGTACTTC,CASSLSGSYEQYF,TRBJ2-7,few,NA,TRBV13
TGTGCCAGCAGTGATACAGGGATCCACTCCTACGAGCAGTACTTC,CASSDTGIHSYEQYF,TRBJ2-7,NA,NA,TRBV2
TGTGCCAGCTCACCACGGGACGGGGCTAGGGACGAGCAGTACTTC,CASSPRDGARDEQYF,TRBJ2-7,few,NA,TRBV18
TGTGCCAGCAGCTTGGGAGGGGCTGGGGCCAACGTCCTGACTTTC,CASSLGGAGANVLTF,TRBJ2-6,once,NA,TRBV5-4
TGCAGCGTTCGTTCGACAGGGGGCCCTGGGGCCAACGTCCTGACTTTC,CSVRSTGGPGANVLTF,TRBJ2-6,NA,TRBD1,TRBV29-1
TGCGCCAGCAACTTGGACGGACAGAGCACAGATACGCAGTATTTT,CASNLDGQSTDTQYF,TRBJ2-3,NA,NA,TRBV5-1
TGTGCCTACCGACAGGCTCCTGGTCGGGATTCACCCCTCCACTTT,CAYRQAPGRDSPLHF,TRBJ1-6,once,NA,TRBV30